A single sample gave rise to the 25 T cell receptor beta chains below, sequenced in a study of blood T cell repertoires in COVID-19 (dated by TCRdb to the early 2020s). Receptor libraries were prepared by the immunoSEQ multiplex PCR assay. TCRdb provides this immuneACCESS table in a form limited to in-frame rearrangements. Some clones are lacking; in checked studies, under half of them reflect an unresolved V gene, and why the rest are absent is not known. This sample gives a few hundred thousand clones in total; 70% to 90% of them show up just once. Under 3.5% of the sample is taken by the ten largest. The sequencing sample was made of peripheral blood. The receptors were gathered from a man over 45 who had recovered from COVID-19.

V gene TRBV28 combines with J gene TRBJ2-1, with 8 nucleotides matching TRBD2. V lost 2 bases and J lost 8; bases outside the gene matches: 14. Per the germline V gene, CDR1 is MDHEN and CDR2 is SYDVKM. CDR3 length equals 17 residues. The CDR3 protein is CASSLPNAGGPGDEQFF. DNA of the CDR3: TGTGCCAGCAGTTTACCCAATGCGGGAGGCCCGGGGGATGAGCAGTTCTTC.

The chain combines TRBV4-1 with TRBJ2-1; 12 nucleotides agree with TRBD2. The CDR3 is 16 residues long. The V gene's germline CDR1 is MGHRA and CDR2 YSYEKL. Trimming removed 0 bases from V and 4 bases from J; junction bases left unmatched: 1. The CDR3 region is CASSQEGLAGYNEQFF. The CDR3 DNA sequence: TGCGCCAGCAGCCAAGAGGGACTAGCGGGTTACAATGAGCAGTTCTTC.

The chain couples TRBV5-1 to TRBJ2-7; 9 positions match TRBD2. From germline, CDR1 is SGHRS and CDR2 YFSETQ. Trimming cost V 0 bases and J 2 bases; bases outside gene matches: 9. The CDR3 spans 17 residues. The CDR3 is CASSLVSGRTSAYEQYF. Written as DNA, the CDR3 is TGCGCCAGCAGCTTGGTTAGCGGGAGAACCAGCGCCTACGAGCAGTACTTC.

The rearrangement uses TRBV5-1 and TRBJ1-4, with D unclear. This CDR3 comprises 14 residues. The ends were cut back, 4 bases at V and 8 bases at J, with 15 bases in the middle. Germline V gene sequence: CDR1 SGHRS, CDR2 YFSETQ. The CDR3 region has the DNA TGCGCCAGCAGCACCGACACCTTAAGGGAAAAACTGTTTTTT. Protein sequence: CASSTDTLREKLFF.

The V gene is TRBV27, the J gene TRBJ1-2, with TRBD1 matching over 8 bases. The junction had 4 bases not matched to a gene; V was cut back by 3 bases and J by 4 bases. Germline CDR1 is MNHEY and CDR2 is SMNVEV (reference sequence). CDR3 size: 14 residues. CDR3 DNA sequence: TGTGCCAGCAGTTTTTCAGGGGGCCCCTATGGCTACACCTTC. Translation: CASSFSGGPYGYTF.

The chain recombines TRBV2 with TRBJ1-5; D gene uncertain. V was pared by 7 bases and J by 1 base, with 8 bases between. Germline V CDR1 and CDR2: SNHLY, FYNNEI. The CDR3 is 13 residues long. The CDR3, as DNA: TGTGCCAGCAAAATCAGGAGCAATCAGCCCCAGCATTTT. Protein: CASKIRSNQPQHF.

The chain links TRBV5-1 to TRBJ2-5; 10 bases line up with TRBD1. The V segment lost 1 base and the J segment 5 bases; nucleotides outside the gene matches: 8. The germline gives CDR1 SGHRS, CDR2 YFSETQ. This CDR3 is 16 amino acids long. The DNA for the CDR3 is TGCGCCAGCAGCTTGTCACCCCCGGGACAGGGGGAGACCCAGTACTTC. Its translation is CASSLSPPGQGETQYF.

The genes are TRBV3-1 (or the pseudogene TRBV3-2) and TRBJ2-5, with 8 nucleotides matching TRBD1. V trimming: 2 bases; J trimming: 10 bases; junction bases outside the gene matches: 15. This CDR3 comprises 16 residues. Looked up from germline, CDR1 is LGHDT and CDR2 is YNNKEL (reference sequence). CDR3 in DNA: TGTGCCAGCAGCCAATCCGGGACAGGACCCCGAAGGTTCCAGTACTTC. Translated: CASSQSGTGPRRFQYF.

The chain uses TRBV9 and TRBJ2-6; a possible D gene is TRBD1 (6 bases). The CDR3 has 14 amino acids. Germline CDR1 and CDR2: SGDLS and YYNGEE. The V end lost 4 bases, the J end lost 3 bases, and 8 bases lay between the germline ends. For the CDR3, the DNA is TGTGCCAGCAGCCCCAGGGGTGGGGCCAACGTCCTGACTTTC. Amino acid sequence: CASSPRGGANVLTF.

This clone was observed a few times. The rearrangement joins TRBV10-1 to TRBJ1-1; 7 bases line up with TRBD1. The trim removed 10 bases at V and 4 bases at J, leaving 30 bases unmatched. CDR3 size: 20 residues. CDR1 is WNHNN and CDR2 is SYGVQD in the germline V gene (reference sequence). The CDR3 nucleotides are TGCGCCAAACCGCCGACTTTCAAGACAGGGATTCCCCGGGATTCCACTGAAGCTTTCTTT. Translation: CAKPPTFKTGIPRDSTEAFF.

This sequence joins TRBV7-2 and TRBJ1-2; 9 bases map to TRBD1. Trimming at V came to 2 bases and at J to 12 bases, leaving 10 bases not matched to a gene. Germline V gene sequence: CDR1 SGHTA, CDR2 FQGNSA. CDR3 length: 14 residues. CDR3: CASSLLRTGEYDTF. CDR3 DNA sequence: TGTGCCAGCAGCTTACTTAGGACAGGGGAATATGACACCTTC.

The CDR3 coding sequence is TGTGCCAGCAGCTTCCTGACAGGGCCAGGAAACACCATATATTTT. It codes for CASSFLTGPGNTIYF. The gene calls are TRBV7-6 and TRBJ1-3; 7 positions match TRBD1. Germline lookup yields CDR1 SGHVS and CDR2 FNYEAQ. The CDR3 length is 15 residues. Trimming took 3 bases from V and 4 from J; bases not matched to a gene: 6.

Only a few counts were recorded for this clone. The rearrangement links TRBV27 to TRBJ2-1, with 7 nucleotides matching TRBD2. Germline loops: CDR1 MNHEY, CDR2 SMNVEV (reference sequence). The ends lost 8 bases at V and 6 bases at J; junction bases unmatched: 16. The CDR3 contains 16 residues. The CDR3: CASSIDGSGNRNEQFF. The CDR3 DNA reads as TGTGCCAGCTCTATCGACGGAAGCGGGAATCGCAATGAGCAGTTCTTC.

The rearrangement uses TRBV9 and TRBJ1-1; D is possibly TRBD1 (6 bases). This CDR3 comprises 15 residues. V lost 2 bases to trimming and J lost 0 bases, with 11 bases between them. The germline gives CDR1 SGDLS, CDR2 YYNGEE. The CDR3 DNA reads as TGTGCCAGCAGCGTGGTCGGACAGTTGAACACTGAAGCTTTCTTT. Protein: CASSVVGQLNTEAFF.

The chain is built from TRBV6-1 and TRBJ2-5, with 9 bases that match TRBD2. This CDR3 contains 16 residues. Trimming removed 2 bases from V and 4 bases from J; junction bases left unmatched: 8. Germline-derived CDR1 and CDR2 are MNHNS and SASEGT. The CDR3 sequence: CASSELSGSTRETQYF. Written as DNA, the CDR3 is TGTGCCAGCAGTGAACTTAGCGGGAGTACCCGAGAGACCCAGTACTTC.

The V and J genes are TRBV5-1 and TRBJ2-7, with 12 bases matching TRBD2. The V gene's germline CDR1 is SGHRS and CDR2 YFSETQ. The CDR3 is made up of 17 amino acids. V lost 4 bases, J lost 5 bases, and 13 bases stayed unmatched. DNA of the CDR3: TGCGCCAGCAGCCCGTCGACTAGCGGGGGAGTCGGAAACGAGCAGTACTTC. Encoded protein: CASSPSTSGGVGNEQYF.

The chain carries TRBV10-1 and TRBJ2-7, with 13 bases fitting TRBD2. Germline CDR1 WNHNN, CDR2 SYGVQD (reference sequence). After removal of 2 bases from V and 3 bases from J, the junction contained 4 bases not matched to a gene. The CDR3 runs to 16 residues. Here the CDR3 reads CASSEPGLAGNYEQYF. The CDR3 DNA follows: TGCGCCAGCAGTGAGCCGGGACTAGCGGGAAACTACGAGCAGTACTTC.

This clone was recorded once. J is TRBJ1-6 and V is TRBV6-5; 9 nucleotides agree with TRBD1. Looked up from germline, CDR1 is MNHEY and CDR2 is SVGAGI. The V and J ends lost 5 bases and 6 bases, in that order; junction bases with no gene match: 5. The CDR3 extends over 15 amino acids. The CDR3 reads CASSTQGASNSPLHF. The CDR3 bases are TGTGCCAGCAGTACACAGGGGGCAAGTAATTCACCCCTCCACTTT.

The chain has TRBV5-1 and TRBJ2-5, with D tentatively TRBD1 (6 bases). Germline V lookup: CDR1 SGHRS, CDR2 YFSETQ. V was trimmed by 0 bases and J by 3 bases, leaving 12 bases between them. The CDR3 spans 15 residues. The CDR3 region is CASSLADRLEETQYF. The CDR3 DNA reads as TGCGCCAGCAGCTTGGCCGACAGGTTGGAAGAGACCCAGTACTTC.

The V call is TRBV10-1, the J call TRBJ2-3; 11 bases are shared with TRBD2. Per the germline V gene, CDR1 is WNHNN and CDR2 is SYGVQD (reference sequence). Unmatched junction bases numbered 3, after V lost 1 base and J lost 0 bases. This CDR3 has 17 amino acids. Here the CDR3 DNA reads TGCGCCAGCAGTGAGTTACGGACTAGCGGGAGCACAGATACGCAGTATTTT. Encoded protein: CASSELRTSGSTDTQYF.

The chain links TRBV7-2 to TRBJ2-7; the match to TRBD2 covers 8 bases. Trimming removed 0 bases from V and 11 bases from J; junction bases left unmatched: 12. This CDR3 has 15 residues. The germline V gene has CDR1 SGHTA and CDR2 FQGNSA. The CDR3 spells CASSLAGGLEIGKYF. In DNA, the CDR3 is TGTGCCAGCAGCTTAGCCGGGGGACTAGAAATCGGGAAGTACTTC.

CDR3 residues: CASSSGVTSGFTGELFF. CDR3 DNA sequence: TGCGCCAGCAGCTCTGGGGTGACTAGCGGTTTCACCGGGGAGCTGTTTTTT. V usage is TRBV5-1 and J usage is TRBJ2-2, with 9 bases aligning to TRBD2. J gave up 4 bases and V 3 bases, and 10 bases lay outside the gene matches. Germline V CDR1 and CDR2: SGHRS, YFSETQ. This CDR3 contains 17 residues.

The genes are TRBV2 and TRBJ2-1; D gene ambiguous. Germline V gene sequence: CDR1 SNHLY, CDR2 FYNNEI. The CDR3 spans 15 residues. V was clipped by 1 base and J by 7 bases, with 14 bases between them. The CDR3 spells CASSEGLHPRNEQFF. The CDR3 nucleotides are TGTGCCAGCAGTGAAGGGTTACACCCTAGGAATGAGCAGTTCTTC.

V gene TRBV19 combines with J gene TRBJ2-7, with 7 bases aligning to TRBD1. V was pared by 7 bases and J by 0 bases, with 6 bases of the junction left unmatched. Germline V gene sequence: CDR1 LNHDA, CDR2 SQIVND (reference sequence). This CDR3 comprises 14 residues. Here the CDR3 DNA reads TGTGCCAGTAACAGGGGACCGAGCTCCTACGAGCAGTACTTC. It is translated as CASNRGPSSYEQYF.

This chain connects TRBV27 to TRBJ1-5; TRBD1 is a possible D gene (6 bases). Germline CDR1 MNHEY, CDR2 SMNVEV (reference sequence). CDR3 size: 14 residues. Deletions cut 2 bases from V and 4 bases from J, with 9 bases between. The chain's CDR3 is CASSLQGYNQPQHF. The CDR3 DNA is TGTGCCAGCAGTTTACAGGGGTATAATCAGCCCCAGCATTTT.